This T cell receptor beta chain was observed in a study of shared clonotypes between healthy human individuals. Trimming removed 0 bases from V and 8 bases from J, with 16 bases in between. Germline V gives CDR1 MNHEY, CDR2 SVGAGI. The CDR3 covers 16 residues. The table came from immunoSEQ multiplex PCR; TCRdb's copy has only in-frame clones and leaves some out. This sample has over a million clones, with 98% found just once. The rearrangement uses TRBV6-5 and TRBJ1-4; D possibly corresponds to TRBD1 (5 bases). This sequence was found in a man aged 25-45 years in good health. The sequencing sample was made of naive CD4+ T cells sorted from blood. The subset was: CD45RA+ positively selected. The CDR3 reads CASSYSPEGKREKLFF. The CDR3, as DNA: TGTGCCAGCAGTTACTCACCAGAGGGGAAGAGGGAAAAACTGTTTTTT.